A selection of T cell receptor beta chains follows, all from one sample in a study of immune cell composition in non-small cell lung cancer. The data were produced by immunoSEQ multiplex PCR, yet TCRdb's version contains in-frame clones alone and is incomplete. The table lists about 1,500 clones, about 82% of them singletons, with roughly 9.9% in the top ten. Sequencing was performed on lung tumor tissue. Receptor source: a human donor with non-small cell lung cancer. The CDR3 runs from the conserved cysteine through the conserved F or W. D genes are given only for firm matches. Clone size is given for some rows only: seen once, a few or many times, or a class if the clone is expanded.

d_call: NA; clone_size: NA; j_call: TRBJ2-5; v_call: TRBV15; cdr3_nt: TGTGCCACCAGCAGAGAAGGCAGGGGATTGGAGACCCAGTACTTC; cdr3_aa: CATSREGRGLETQYF
d_call: NA; clone_size: NA; j_call: TRBJ1-1; v_call: TRBV7-9; cdr3_nt: TGTGCCAGCAGCTCCTGGGCCGGGGACACTGAAGCTTTCTTT; cdr3_aa: CASSSWAGDTEAFF
d_call: TRBD1; clone_size: NA; j_call: TRBJ1-2; v_call: TRBV7-2; cdr3_nt: TGTGCCAGCAGCACCGGGACAGTGAACTATGGCTACACCTTC; cdr3_aa: CASSTGTVNYGYTF
d_call: TRBD1; clone_size: NA; j_call: TRBJ1-3; v_call: TRBV19; cdr3_nt: TGTGCCAGTAGTTTGACAGGGCCTGGAAACACCATATATTTT; cdr3_aa: CASSLTGPGNTIYF
d_call: TRBD2; clone_size: NA; j_call: TRBJ2-1; v_call: TRBV10-3; cdr3_nt: TGTGCCATCAGTGGAAGGGGGCTAGCGGGGGGGAATGAGCAGTTCTTC; cdr3_aa: CAISGRGLAGGNEQFF
d_call: TRBD1; clone_size: NA; j_call: TRBJ1-1; v_call: TRBV27; cdr3_nt: TGTGCCAGCAGTGTACAGGGGGCGATCCTGAACACTGAAGCTTTCTTT; cdr3_aa: CASSVQGAILNTEAFF
d_call: TRBD1; clone_size: NA; j_call: TRBJ1-2; v_call: TRBV9; cdr3_nt: TGTGCCAGCAGCGTAGATCCGACAGGGGGGGAAGCGGGGGGCTACACCTTC; cdr3_aa: CASSVDPTGGEAGGYTF
d_call: TRBD2; clone_size: NA; j_call: TRBJ2-5; v_call: TRBV19; cdr3_nt: TGTGCCAGTAAAGCCAGCGGGGGGCTTCATGGAGAGACCCAGTACTTC; cdr3_aa: CASKASGGLHGETQYF
d_call: NA; clone_size: NA; j_call: TRBJ1-6; v_call: TRBV27; cdr3_nt: TGTGCCAGCAGTTTTGGGCTGTTGAATTCACCCCTCCACTTT; cdr3_aa: CASSFGLLNSPLHF
d_call: NA; clone_size: few; j_call: TRBJ1-6; v_call: TRBV30; cdr3_nt: TGTGCCTGGTACAGGGACGGATCACCCCTCCACTTT; cdr3_aa: CAWYRDGSPLHF
d_call: TRBD2; clone_size: once; j_call: TRBJ2-5; v_call: TRBV11-1; cdr3_nt: TGTGCCAGCAGCTTAGCGACTAGCGGGGGCGGGGAGACCCAGTACTTC; cdr3_aa: CASSLATSGGGETQYF
d_call: NA; clone_size: NA; j_call: TRBJ1-6; v_call: TRBV7-2; cdr3_nt: TGTGCCAGCAGCTTAGGACTTTACCTTGTCTCACCCCTCCACTTT; cdr3_aa: CASSLGLYLVSPLHF
d_call: NA; clone_size: NA; j_call: TRBJ2-1; v_call: TRBV7-2; cdr3_nt: TGTGCCAGCAGCTTAGACGGGCAGGGGTCGAGGGGTGAGCAGTTCTTC; cdr3_aa: CASSLDGQGSRGEQFF
d_call: NA; clone_size: NA; j_call: TRBJ1-1; v_call: TRBV30; cdr3_nt: TGTGCCTGGAACCTGGGGGCGAAAACTGAAGCTTTCTTT; cdr3_aa: CAWNLGAKTEAFF
d_call: TRBD2; clone_size: few; j_call: TRBJ2-7; v_call: TRBV7-8; cdr3_nt: TGTGCCAGCAGCTTGAAGCGGGGGGGCCACGAGCAGTACTTC; cdr3_aa: CASSLKRGGHEQYF
d_call: TRBD1; clone_size: NA; j_call: TRBJ2-7; v_call: TRBV6-1; cdr3_nt: TGTGCCAGCAGTGACGTGACAGGGGGGGATTACGAGCAGTACTTC; cdr3_aa: CASSDVTGGDYEQYF
d_call: TRBD2; clone_size: NA; j_call: TRBJ2-2; v_call: TRBV7-6; cdr3_nt: TGTGCCAGCAGCCCCAGGGAGGGCACCGGGGAGCTGTTTTTT; cdr3_aa: CASSPREGTGELFF
d_call: NA; clone_size: NA; j_call: TRBJ2-7; v_call: TRBV7-9; cdr3_nt: TGTGCCAGCAGCTTAAGCGGTGCCTACGAGCAGTACTTC; cdr3_aa: CASSLSGAYEQYF
d_call: NA; clone_size: NA; j_call: TRBJ2-7; v_call: TRBV5-4; cdr3_nt: TGTGCCAGCAGCTTGGGATCGGGGGGCCTTTACGAGCAGTACTTC; cdr3_aa: CASSLGSGGLYEQYF
d_call: TRBD2; clone_size: NA; j_call: TRBJ2-7; v_call: TRBV30; cdr3_nt: TGTGCCTGGAGCCCGGGGTTAGCGGGGAACTACGAGCAGTACTTC; cdr3_aa: CAWSPGLAGNYEQYF
d_call: NA; clone_size: NA; j_call: TRBJ2-2; v_call: TRBV11-3; cdr3_nt: TGTGCCAGCAGCCAAAGGGGGACGAACACCGGGGAGCTGTTTTTT; cdr3_aa: CASSQRGTNTGELFF
d_call: TRBD2; clone_size: NA; j_call: TRBJ2-1; v_call: TRBV4-1; cdr3_nt: TGCGCCAGCAGCCAGGGGAGGGAGCGGTCCCAGAGGGGTGAGCAGTTCTTC; cdr3_aa: CASSQGRERSQRGEQFF
d_call: NA; clone_size: NA; j_call: TRBJ2-5; v_call: TRBV19; cdr3_nt: TGTGCCAGTAGTCCCTGGGACGGACAGGGAGGGGAGACCCAGTACTTC; cdr3_aa: CASSPWDGQGGETQYF
d_call: TRBD1; clone_size: NA; j_call: TRBJ1-4; v_call: TRBV4-1; cdr3_nt: TGCGCCAGCAGCCAGGACAGGGCTAATGAAAAACTGTTTTTT; cdr3_aa: CASSQDRANEKLFF
d_call: NA; clone_size: NA; j_call: TRBJ2-7; v_call: TRBV5-1; cdr3_nt: TGCGCCAGCAGCGTGCAGGGCTACGAGCAGTACTTC; cdr3_aa: CASSVQGYEQYF
d_call: NA; clone_size: NA; j_call: TRBJ2-5; v_call: TRBV2; cdr3_nt: TGTGCCAGCAGTGAAAAGGCGGCCTACCAAGAGACCCAGTACTTC; cdr3_aa: CASSEKAAYQETQYF
d_call: NA; clone_size: NA; j_call: TRBJ1-2; v_call: TRBV30; cdr3_nt: TGTGCCTGGAGTCGTGTTGGGGGCGCCCACTATGGCTACACCTTC; cdr3_aa: CAWSRVGGAHYGYTF
d_call: TRBD2; clone_size: NA; j_call: TRBJ2-1; v_call: TRBV5-1; cdr3_nt: TGCGCCTCTAAGGCGGGGGGGCCAAACAATGAGCAGTTCTTC; cdr3_aa: CASKAGGPNNEQFF
d_call: TRBD2; clone_size: NA; j_call: TRBJ2-1; v_call: TRBV5-1; cdr3_nt: TGCGCCAGCAGCCCCGGGACTACCCACAATGAGCAGTTCTTC; cdr3_aa: CASSPGTTHNEQFF
d_call: TRBD1; clone_size: NA; j_call: TRBJ1-6; v_call: TRBV5-6; cdr3_nt: TGTGCCAGCAGCCGGACAGGGGGGACCAATTCACCCCTCCACTTT; cdr3_aa: CASSRTGGTNSPLHF
d_call: NA; clone_size: NA; j_call: TRBJ2-1; v_call: TRBV11-3; cdr3_nt: TGTGCCAGCAGCGAACAGGAATCCTACAATGAGCAGTTCTTC; cdr3_aa: CASSEQESYNEQFF
d_call: NA; clone_size: NA; j_call: TRBJ1-5; v_call: TRBV4-1; cdr3_nt: TGCGCCAGCAGCCAATACCGCGGCAATCAGCCCCAGCATTTT; cdr3_aa: CASSQYRGNQPQHF
d_call: TRBD1; clone_size: NA; j_call: TRBJ2-1; v_call: TRBV11-2; cdr3_nt: TGTGCCAGCAGCTTATTACAGGGGTCTGGGAATGAGCAGTTCTTC; cdr3_aa: CASSLLQGSGNEQFF
d_call: NA; clone_size: NA; j_call: TRBJ1-4; v_call: TRBV5-1; cdr3_nt: TGCGCCAGCAGCTCATGGGCGGGGGCAACTAATGAAAAACTGTTTTTT; cdr3_aa: CASSSWAGATNEKLFF
d_call: TRBD1; clone_size: NA; j_call: TRBJ1-2; v_call: TRBV7-9; cdr3_nt: TGTGCCAGCAGCTTAAATTCAGGGGGAGTGGCCGGCTACACCTTC; cdr3_aa: CASSLNSGGVAGYTF
d_call: TRBD2; clone_size: NA; j_call: TRBJ2-7; v_call: TRBV5-4; cdr3_nt: TGTGCCAGCAGCCTACTAGCGGAAAGCTCCTACGAGCAGTACTTC; cdr3_aa: CASSLLAESSYEQYF
d_call: NA; clone_size: NA; j_call: TRBJ2-1; v_call: TRBV7-9; cdr3_nt: TGTGCCAGCAGCTTTCCGGGGAAGAATGAGCAGTTCTTC; cdr3_aa: CASSFPGKNEQFF
d_call: NA; clone_size: NA; j_call: TRBJ2-6; v_call: TRBV7-3; cdr3_nt: TGTGCCAGCAGCGCCCTAGGGGCCAACGTCCTGACTTTC; cdr3_aa: CASSALGANVLTF
d_call: NA; clone_size: NA; j_call: TRBJ1-4; v_call: TRBV2; cdr3_nt: TGTGCCAGCAGTGAAATCAGGTTTGCTAATGAAAAACTGTTTTTT; cdr3_aa: CASSEIRFANEKLFF
d_call: NA; clone_size: once; j_call: TRBJ2-4; v_call: TRBV30; cdr3_nt: TGTGCCTGGGAGGGCCCCTCCGAAGCCAAAAACATTCAGTACTTC; cdr3_aa: CAWEGPSEAKNIQYF
d_call: TRBD1; clone_size: NA; j_call: TRBJ2-1; v_call: TRBV29-1; cdr3_nt: TGCAGCGCGGACAGGGGAAGGGGTGAGCAGTTCTTC; cdr3_aa: CSADRGRGEQFF
d_call: NA; clone_size: NA; j_call: TRBJ1-3; v_call: TRBV15; cdr3_nt: TGTGCCACCAGCAGCGACAGACTCTCTGGAAACACCATATATTTT; cdr3_aa: CATSSDRLSGNTIYF
d_call: TRBD1; clone_size: once; j_call: TRBJ1-1; v_call: TRBV2; cdr3_nt: TGTGCCAGCACCCGAGGGCAGGGGGAGAACACTGAAGCTTTCTTT; cdr3_aa: CASTRGQGENTEAFF
d_call: NA; clone_size: NA; j_call: TRBJ2-6; v_call: TRBV27; cdr3_nt: TGTGCCAGCAGTCCCCTCGTCTCTGGGGCCAACGTCCTGACTTTC; cdr3_aa: CASSPLVSGANVLTF
d_call: TRBD1; clone_size: once; j_call: TRBJ2-7; v_call: TRBV4-2; cdr3_nt: TGTGCCAGCAGCCACCGTACCGGGACAGGGTCGTACGAGCAGTACTTC; cdr3_aa: CASSHRTGTGSYEQYF
d_call: NA; clone_size: NA; j_call: TRBJ2-7; v_call: TRBV28; cdr3_nt: TGTGCCAGCAGTTTTCAAAACTACGAGCAGTACTTC; cdr3_aa: CASSFQNYEQYF
d_call: NA; clone_size: few; j_call: TRBJ1-5; v_call: TRBV19; cdr3_nt: TGTGCCAGTAGGTCAGGGCAGGGTCAGCCCCAGCATTTT; cdr3_aa: CASRSGQGQPQHF
d_call: TRBD2; clone_size: NA; j_call: TRBJ2-3; v_call: TRBV27; cdr3_nt: TGTGCCAGCAGTTCGAGCGGGGGGACTAGCACAGATACGCAGTATTTT; cdr3_aa: CASSSSGGTSTDTQYF